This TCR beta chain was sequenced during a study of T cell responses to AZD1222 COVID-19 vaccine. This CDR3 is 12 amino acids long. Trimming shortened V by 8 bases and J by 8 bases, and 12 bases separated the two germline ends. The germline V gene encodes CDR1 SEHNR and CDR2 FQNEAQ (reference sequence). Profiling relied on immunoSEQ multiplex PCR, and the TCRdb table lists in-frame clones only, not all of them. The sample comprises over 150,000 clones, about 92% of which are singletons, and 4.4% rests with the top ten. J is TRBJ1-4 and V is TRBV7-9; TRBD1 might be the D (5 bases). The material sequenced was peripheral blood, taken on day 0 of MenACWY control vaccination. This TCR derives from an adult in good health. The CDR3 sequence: CASARGDEKLFF. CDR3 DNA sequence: TGTGCCAGCGCCCGCGGGGACGAAAAACTGTTTTTT.